The T cell receptor (beta chain) under discussion was sequenced for a study of blood T cell repertoires in COVID-19. Study at large: There were acute and convalescent COVID-19 samples, and they came from the United States, Italy and Spain. Nucleic acid was either cDNA or gDNA, and it came from T cells, B-cell-depleted T cells, or PBMCs.

Germline loops: CDR1 GTSNPN, CDR2 SVGIG (reference sequence). The CDR3 runs 14 residues. Unmatched junction bases numbered 3, after V lost 1 base and J lost 6 bases. Authors' data handling: It was from reference gene primer amplification that nucleated cell counts were estimated. The table came from immunoSEQ multiplex PCR; TCRdb's copy has only in-frame clones and leaves some out. Clone size and V and J calls were adopted from that table, with D and trimming inferred from the DNA. The data contain approximately 53,000 clones, nearly 85% of them singletons. J is TRBJ2-2 and V is TRBV30; 9 positions agree with TRBD1. The material sequenced was peripheral blood. The sequence came from a man between 35 and 55 years old with acute or convalescent COVID-19. The CDR3: CAWSGTGVSGELFF. Here the CDR3 DNA reads TGTGCCTGGAGTGGGACAGGGGTCTCCGGGGAGCTGTTTTTT.